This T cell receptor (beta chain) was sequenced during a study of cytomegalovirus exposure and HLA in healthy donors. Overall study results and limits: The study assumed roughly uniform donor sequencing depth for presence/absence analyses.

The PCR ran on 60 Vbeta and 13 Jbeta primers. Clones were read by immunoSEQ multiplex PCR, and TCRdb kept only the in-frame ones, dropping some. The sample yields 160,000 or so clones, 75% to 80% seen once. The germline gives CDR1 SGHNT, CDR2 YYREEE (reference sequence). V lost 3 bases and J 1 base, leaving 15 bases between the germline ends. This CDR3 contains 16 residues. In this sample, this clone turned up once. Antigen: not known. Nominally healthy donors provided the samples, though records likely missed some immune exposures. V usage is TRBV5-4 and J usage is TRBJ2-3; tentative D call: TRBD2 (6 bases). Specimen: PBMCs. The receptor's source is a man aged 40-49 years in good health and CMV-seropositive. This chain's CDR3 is CASSSAGRGGTDTQYF. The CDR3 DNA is TGTGCCAGCAGCTCCGCTGGGCGGGGAGGCACAGATACGCAGTATTTT.